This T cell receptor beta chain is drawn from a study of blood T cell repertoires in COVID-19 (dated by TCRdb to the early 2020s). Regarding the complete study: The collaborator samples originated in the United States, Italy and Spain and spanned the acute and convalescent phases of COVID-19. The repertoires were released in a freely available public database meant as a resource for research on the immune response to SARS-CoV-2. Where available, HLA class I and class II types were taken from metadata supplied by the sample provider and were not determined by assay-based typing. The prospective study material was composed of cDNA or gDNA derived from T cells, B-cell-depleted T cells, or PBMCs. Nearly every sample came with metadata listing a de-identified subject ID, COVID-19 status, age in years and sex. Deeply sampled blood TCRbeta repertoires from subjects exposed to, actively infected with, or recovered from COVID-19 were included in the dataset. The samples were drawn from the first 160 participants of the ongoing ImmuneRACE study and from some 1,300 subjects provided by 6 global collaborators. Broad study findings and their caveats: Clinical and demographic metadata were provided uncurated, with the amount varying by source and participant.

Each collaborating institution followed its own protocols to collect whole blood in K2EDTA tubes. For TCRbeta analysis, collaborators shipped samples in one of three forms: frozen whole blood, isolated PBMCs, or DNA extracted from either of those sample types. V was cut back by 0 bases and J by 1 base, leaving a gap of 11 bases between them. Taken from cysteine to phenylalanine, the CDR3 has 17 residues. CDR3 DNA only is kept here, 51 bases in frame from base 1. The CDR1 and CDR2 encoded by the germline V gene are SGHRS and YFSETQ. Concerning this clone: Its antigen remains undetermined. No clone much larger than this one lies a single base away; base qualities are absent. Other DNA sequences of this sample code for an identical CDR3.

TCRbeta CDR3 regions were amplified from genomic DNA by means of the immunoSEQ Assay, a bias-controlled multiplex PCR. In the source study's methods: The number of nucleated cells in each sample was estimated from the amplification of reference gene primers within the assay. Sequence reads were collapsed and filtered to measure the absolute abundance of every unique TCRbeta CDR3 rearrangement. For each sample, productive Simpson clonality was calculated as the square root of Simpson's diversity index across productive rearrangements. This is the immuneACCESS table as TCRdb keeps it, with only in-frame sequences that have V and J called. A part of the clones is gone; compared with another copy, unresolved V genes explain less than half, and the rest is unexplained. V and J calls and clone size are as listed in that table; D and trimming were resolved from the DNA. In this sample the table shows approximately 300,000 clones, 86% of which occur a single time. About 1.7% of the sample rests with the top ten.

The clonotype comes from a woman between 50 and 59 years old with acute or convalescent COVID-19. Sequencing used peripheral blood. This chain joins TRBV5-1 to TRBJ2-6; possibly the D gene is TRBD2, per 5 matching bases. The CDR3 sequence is CASSLEVSGSGANVLTF. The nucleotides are TGCGCCAGCAGCTTGGAGGTCTCGGGATCTGGGGCCAACGTCCTGACTTTC. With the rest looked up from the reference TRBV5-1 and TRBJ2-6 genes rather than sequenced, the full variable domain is KAGVTQTPRYLIKTRGQQVTLSCSPISGHRSVSWYQQTPGQGLQFLFEYFSETQRNKGNFPGRFSGRQFSNSRSEMNVSTLELGDSALYLCASSLEVSGSGANVLTFGAGSRLTVL.